This TCR beta chain comes out of a study of OX40 agonist ivuxolimab in advanced cancers. Sequenced by immunoSEQ multiplex PCR; TCRdb stores in-frame clones only, minus some. The sample lists tens of thousands of clones, 87% occurring once. V shed 8 bases and J 4 bases; nucleotides not matched to a gene: 5. The germline V gene encodes CDR1 MNHEY and CDR2 SVGAGI. The CDR3 is 13 residues long. The chain has TRBV6-5 and TRBJ1-2; 9 nucleotides agree with TRBD1. Material: CD4+ or CD8+ T cells sorted from blood, obtained in a trial of the OX40 agonist ivuxolimab. This sequence was found in an adult with an advanced solid tumor such as melanoma, head and neck, liver or kidney cancer. The CDR3 reads CASSRTGAYGYTF. CDR3 DNA: TGTGCCAGCTCCCGGACAGGGGCCTATGGCTACACCTTC.